The sequence of this T cell receptor (beta chain) was determined in a study of T cell changes during pregnancy in multiple sclerosis. Trimming removed 3 bases from V and 9 bases from J; junction bases left unmatched: 12. Germline loops: CDR1 SGDLS, CDR2 YYNGEE. CDR3 length: 15 residues. Data came from immunoSEQ multiplex PCR; TCRdb stores just in-frame clones and leaves some out. Of around 33,000 clones listed, roughly 90% are singletons. The starting material was CD8+ T cells from peripheral blood mononuclear cells, obtained in the third trimester of pregnancy. J is TRBJ2-1 and V is TRBV9, with TRBD2 identical over 7 bases. This clonotype originated in a female donor with multiple sclerosis, enrolled in a pregnancy study. The CDR3 here is CASSASSGSNTEQFF. The CDR3, as DNA: TGTGCCAGCAGCGCATCTAGCGGATCTAACACTGAGCAGTTCTTC.